Each of the 2 T cell receptor beta chains below was sequenced from the same sample in a study of T cells after yellow fever vaccination. TCRdb passed the 5' RACE reads through MiXCR, listing each CDR3 protein once. The table has some 300,000 distinct CDR3 sequences, approximately 10% seen once. The sample in question was CD4+ T cells sorted from PBMCs, obtained 5 days after the yellow fever booster vaccination. These receptors came from a man aged 18 to 35 who received the YFV17D yellow fever vaccine.

This clonotype was counted only a few times. The chain links TRBV4-1 to TRBJ1-2; D gene uncertain. Germline CDR1 and CDR2: MGHRA and YSYEKL. Trimming cost V 3 bases and J 7 bases, with 15 bases left between them. This CDR3 region has 14 residues. CDR3 amino acids: CASSQPGDPSGYTF. The CDR3 DNA follows: TGCGCCAGCAGCCAGCCGGGAGACCCTAGTGGCTACACCTTC.

The chain is built from TRBV6-5 and TRBJ2-3; TRBD1 aligns across 7 bases. V dropped 5 bases and J dropped 2; count of bases not matched to a gene: 4. CDR1 is MNHEY and CDR2 is SVGAGI in the germline V gene. This CDR3 region has 14 residues. CDR3 sequence: CASSRDRATDTQYF. The DNA for the CDR3 is TGTGCCAGCAGTCGGGACAGAGCCACAGATACGCAGTATTTT.